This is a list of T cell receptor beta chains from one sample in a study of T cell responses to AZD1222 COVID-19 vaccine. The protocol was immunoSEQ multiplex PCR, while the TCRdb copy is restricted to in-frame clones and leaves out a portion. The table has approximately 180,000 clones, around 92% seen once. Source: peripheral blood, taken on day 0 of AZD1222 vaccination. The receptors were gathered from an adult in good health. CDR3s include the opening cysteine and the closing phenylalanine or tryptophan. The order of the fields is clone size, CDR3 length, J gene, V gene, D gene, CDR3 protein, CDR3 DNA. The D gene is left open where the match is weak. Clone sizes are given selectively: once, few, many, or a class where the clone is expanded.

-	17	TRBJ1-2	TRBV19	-	CASSPKAAGPSNYGYTF	TGTGCCAGTAGCCCGAAGGCGGCAGGGCCCTCAAACTATGGCTACACCTTC
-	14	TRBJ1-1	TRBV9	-	CASSSGTLNTEAFF	TGTGCCAGCAGCTCCGGGACCTTGAACACTGAAGCTTTCTTT
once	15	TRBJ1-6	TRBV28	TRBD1	CASISGDRGDSPLHF	TGTGCCAGCATTTCAGGGGACAGGGGGGATTCACCCCTCCACTTT
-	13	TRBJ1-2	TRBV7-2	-	CASSSPADYGYTF	TGTGCCAGCAGCTCGCCCGCCGATTATGGCTACACCTTC
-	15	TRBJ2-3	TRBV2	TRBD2	CASSRPAGMGDTQYF	TGTGCCAGCAGTCGGCCAGCGGGGATGGGGGATACGCAGTATTTT
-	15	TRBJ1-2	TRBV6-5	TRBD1	CASSYSQGAKHGYTF	TGTGCCAGCAGTTACTCGCAGGGGGCGAAGCATGGCTACACCTTC
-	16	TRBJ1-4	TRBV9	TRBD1	CASSVGTGGFNEKLFF	TGTGCCAGCAGCGTAGGAACAGGGGGCTTTAATGAAAAACTGTTTTTT
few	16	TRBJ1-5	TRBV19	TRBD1	CASSTFRGPSNQPQHF	TGTGCCAGTAGTACCTTCAGGGGGCCGAGCAATCAGCCCCAGCATTTT
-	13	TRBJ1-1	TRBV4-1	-	CASSHRSGAEAFF	TGCGCCAGCAGCCACAGAAGCGGCGCTGAAGCTTTCTTT
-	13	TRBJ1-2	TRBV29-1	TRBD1	CSVERDRDYGYTF	TGCAGCGTTGAAAGGGACAGGGACTATGGCTACACCTTC
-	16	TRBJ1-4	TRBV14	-	CASSQGQGNYNEKLFF	TGTGCCAGCAGCCAGGGCCAAGGGAATTATAATGAAAAACTGTTTTTT
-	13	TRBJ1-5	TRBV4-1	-	CASSQDTNQPQHF	TGCGCCAGCAGCCAAGACACCAATCAGCCCCAGCATTTT
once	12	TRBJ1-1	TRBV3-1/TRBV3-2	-	CASSQLRTEAFF	TGTGCCAGCAGCCAATTGCGGACTGAAGCTTTCTTT
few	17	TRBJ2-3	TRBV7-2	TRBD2	CASSRKAGGRGTDTQYF	TGTGCCAGCAGCCGGAAAGCGGGGGGGCGGGGCACAGATACGCAGTATTTT
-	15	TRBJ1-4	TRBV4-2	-	CASSFRDLPSEKLFF	TGTGCCAGCAGCTTCCGGGACCTCCCAAGCGAAAAACTGTTTTTT
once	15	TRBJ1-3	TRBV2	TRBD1	CASRPQTGGGNTIYF	TGTGCCAGCAGGCCCCAGACAGGGGGTGGAAACACCATATATTTT
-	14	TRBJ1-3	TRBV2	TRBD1	CASSAPGGSDTIYF	TGTGCCAGCAGTGCACCAGGGGGCAGCGACACCATATATTTT
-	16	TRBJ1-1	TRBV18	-	CASSPTGTTYSAEAFF	TGTGCCAGCTCACCTACCGGGACTACCTATTCAGCTGAAGCTTTCTTT
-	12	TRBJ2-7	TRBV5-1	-	CASSGDHYEQYF	TGCGCCAGCAGCGGGGATCACTACGAGCAGTACTTC
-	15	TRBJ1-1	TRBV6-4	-	CASSDSPGSGTEAFF	TGTGCCAGCAGTGACTCCCCTGGGTCGGGGACTGAAGCTTTCTTT
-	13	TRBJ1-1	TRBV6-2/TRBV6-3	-	CASSYGGNTEAFF	TGTGCCAGCAGTTATGGTGGGAACACTGAAGCTTTCTTT
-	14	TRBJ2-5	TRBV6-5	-	CASSRPRDEETQYF	TGTGCCAGCAGTCGGCCCAGGGATGAGGAGACCCAGTACTTC
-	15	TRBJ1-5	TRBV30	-	CAWSTGRASNQPQHF	TGTGCCTGGAGTACGGGGAGGGCGAGCAATCAGCCCCAGCATTTT
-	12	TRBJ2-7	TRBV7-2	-	CASSLSNARPYF	TGTGCCAGCAGCTTATCAAATGCGAGGCCGTACTTC
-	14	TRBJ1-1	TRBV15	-	CATSRDGLNTEAFF	TGTGCCACCAGCAGAGATGGCCTGAACACTGAAGCTTTCTTT
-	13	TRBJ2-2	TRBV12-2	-	CASRSGGNGELFF	TGTGCAAGTCGTTCCGGGGGGAACGGGGAGCTGTTTTTT
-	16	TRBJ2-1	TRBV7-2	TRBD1	CASSLTPGQGSNEQFF	TGTGCCAGCAGCCTAACCCCGGGACAGGGGTCCAATGAGCAGTTCTTC
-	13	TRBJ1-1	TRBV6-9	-	CASSSRQNTEAFF	TGTGCCAGCAGTTCCAGGCAGAACACTGAAGCTTTCTTT
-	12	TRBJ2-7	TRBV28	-	CASSSGGNEQYF	TGTGCCAGCAGCTCGGGGGGCAACGAGCAGTACTTC
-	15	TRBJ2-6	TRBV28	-	CASSLAGSGANVLTF	TGTGCCAGCAGTTTGGCGGGGTCCGGGGCCAACGTCCTGACTTTC
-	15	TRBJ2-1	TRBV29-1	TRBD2	CSVDTTSGGRGEQFF	TGCAGCGTTGATACCACTAGCGGGGGGAGGGGTGAGCAGTTCTTC
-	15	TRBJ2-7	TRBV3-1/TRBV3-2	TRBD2	CASSEGLAGLYEQYF	TGTGCCAGCAGCGAGGGACTAGCGGGACTGTACGAGCAGTACTTC
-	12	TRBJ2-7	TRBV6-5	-	CATKRIYYEQYF	TGTGCCACCAAACGTATCTACTACGAGCAGTACTTC
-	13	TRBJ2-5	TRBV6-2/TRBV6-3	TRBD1	CASSNRGQETQYF	TGTGCCAGCAGCAACAGGGGCCAAGAGACCCAGTACTTC
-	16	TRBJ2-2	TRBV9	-	CASSPRRQGWTGELFF	TGTGCCAGCAGCCCCCGGCGCCAGGGGTGGACCGGGGAGCTGTTTTTT
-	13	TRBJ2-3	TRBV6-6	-	CAVRGQDTDTQYF	TGTGCCGTCCGAGGGCAGGACACAGATACGCAGTATTTT
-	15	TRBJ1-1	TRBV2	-	CASSARGQGNTEAFF	TGTGCCAGCAGTGCCCGGGGCCAGGGGAACACTGAAGCTTTCTTT
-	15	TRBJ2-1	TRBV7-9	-	CASSLGVVGYNEQFF	TGTGCCAGCAGCTTAGGAGTGGTCGGCTACAATGAGCAGTTCTTC
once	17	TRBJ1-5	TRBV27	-	CASSLGGGRGMNQPQHF	TGTGCCAGCAGTTTGGGGGGAGGACGGGGAATGAATCAGCCCCAGCATTTT
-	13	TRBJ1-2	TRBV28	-	CASSLPGANGYTF	TGTGCCAGCAGTTTACCTGGGGCGAATGGCTACACCTTC
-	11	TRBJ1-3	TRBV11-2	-	CASSSGNTIYF	TGTGCCAGCAGCAGTGGAAACACCATATATTTT
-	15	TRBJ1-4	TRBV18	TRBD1	CASSPQGQGNEKLFF	TGTGCCAGCTCACCACAGGGACAGGGCAATGAAAAACTGTTTTTT
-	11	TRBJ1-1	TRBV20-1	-	CSATWRVLAFF	TGCAGTGCTACCTGGAGGGTCTTAGCTTTCTTT
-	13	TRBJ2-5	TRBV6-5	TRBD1	CASIEGATETQYF	TGTGCCAGCATCGAGGGGGCGACGGAGACCCAGTACTTC
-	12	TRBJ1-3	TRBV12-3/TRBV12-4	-	CASSRSGNTIYF	TGTGCCAGCAGCCGGTCTGGAAACACCATATATTTT
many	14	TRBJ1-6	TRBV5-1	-	CASSQMGYNSPLHF	TGCGCCAGCTCCCAGATGGGGTATAATTCACCCCTCCACTTT
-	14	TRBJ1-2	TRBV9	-	CASSPWDNNYGYTF	TGTGCCAGCAGCCCCTGGGACAACAACTATGGCTACACCTTC
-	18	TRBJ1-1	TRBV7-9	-	CASSTGKLATGFGTEAFF	TGTGCCAGCAGCACTGGAAAACTGGCCACGGGGTTTGGCACTGAAGCTTTCTTT
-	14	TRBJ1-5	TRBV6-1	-	CASSEVGTHQPQHF	TGTGCCAGCAGTGAAGTGGGGACACATCAGCCCCAGCATTTT
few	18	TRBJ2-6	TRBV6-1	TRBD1	CASSDGTEGSSGANVLTF	TGTGCCAGCAGTGACGGGACAGAGGGTAGCTCTGGGGCCAACGTCCTGACTTTC
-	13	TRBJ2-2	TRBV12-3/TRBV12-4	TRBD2	CASGGRRTGELFF	TGTGCCAGCGGCGGGAGAAGGACCGGGGAGCTGTTTTTT
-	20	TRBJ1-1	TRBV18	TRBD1	CASSPGQGVSFASWNTEAFF	TGTGCCAGCTCACCCGGACAGGGAGTCTCTTTCGCAAGTTGGAACACTGAAGCTTTCTTT
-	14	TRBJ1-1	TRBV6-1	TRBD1	CASSEGQGLTEAFF	TGTGCCAGCAGTGAGGGACAGGGGTTAACTGAAGCTTTCTTT
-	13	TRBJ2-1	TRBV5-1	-	CASSLPPTNEQFF	TGCGCCAGCAGCCTCCCCCCCACAAATGAGCAGTTCTTC
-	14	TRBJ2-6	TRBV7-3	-	CASSGGAGANVLTF	TGTGCCAGCAGCGGCGGGGCCGGGGCCAACGTCCTGACTTTC
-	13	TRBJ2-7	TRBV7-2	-	CASSFAGEGEQYF	TGTGCCAGCAGCTTCGCGGGCGAGGGCGAGCAGTACTTC
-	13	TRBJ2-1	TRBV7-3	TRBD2	CASSLLGGGWQFF	TGTGCCAGCAGCTTATTAGGCGGGGGGTGGCAGTTCTTC